This T cell receptor (beta chain) was obtained from a study of blood T cells in healthy people across ages. Whole-study context: Capture via template switching afforded approximately one barcoded beta molecule per two T cells.

A second roughly 6 to 11 cycle PCR used barcoded and J-beta primers. TCRdb re-derived calls from the 5' RACE reads in MiXCR, one entry per CDR3 protein. The sample lists roughly 790,000 distinct CDR3 sequences; roughly 44% were seen once. CDR3 length: 15 residues. Trimming took 4 bases from V and 0 from J; bases not matched to a gene: 3. Germline CDR1 is LGHDT and CDR2 is YNNKEL (reference sequence). This sequence originates from a woman aged 55-69 years in good health. The chain combines TRBV3-1 with TRBJ2-4; 7 bases fit TRBD2. Material for sequencing was blood. CDR3 residues: CASSRIAGAKNIQYF. Here the CDR3 DNA reads TGTGCCAGCAGCCGAATAGCGGGAGCCAAAAACATTCAGTACTTC.